The rows below give T cell receptor beta chains drawn from one sample of a study of high-grade serous ovarian cancer treatment subgroups. Assay used: immunoSEQ multiplex PCR; TCRdb lists only in-frame clones, some missing. The sample has some 15,000 clones; about 90% are singletons. Sequenced input: tumor tissue. All receptors come from a human donor with high-grade serous ovarian cancer. CDR3s include the opening cysteine and the closing phenylalanine or tryptophan. The order of the fields is J gene, CDR3 length, D gene, V gene, clone size, CDR3 protein, CDR3 DNA. A D gene is named only where the DNA matches it firmly. Part of the rows lack a size; the others show once, few, many or a class for expanded clones.

J gene: TRBJ2-3
CDR3 length: 18
D gene: TRBD2
V gene: TRBV4-3
clone size: .
CDR3 protein: CASSQDMTSETFTDTQYF
CDR3 DNA: TGCGCCAGCAGCCAAGATATGACTAGCGAGACGTTCACAGATACGCAGTATTTT

J gene: TRBJ2-6
CDR3 length: 18
D gene: .
V gene: TRBV28
clone size: few
CDR3 protein: CASSGSNLTQSRANVLTF
CDR3 DNA: TGTGCCAGCAGTGGATCGAACTTGACACAAAGTCGGGCCAACGTCCTGACTTTC

J gene: TRBJ2-3
CDR3 length: 14
D gene: TRBD2
V gene: TRBV19
clone size: .
CDR3 protein: CASSRNGGSDTQYF
CDR3 DNA: TGTGCCAGTAGTAGAAACGGGGGGTCAGATACGCAGTATTTT

J gene: TRBJ2-2
CDR3 length: 14
D gene: TRBD1
V gene: TRBV10-1
clone size: .
CDR3 protein: CASAGTGNTGELFF
CDR3 DNA: TGCGCCAGCGCCGGGACAGGGAATACCGGGGAGCTGTTTTTT

J gene: TRBJ1-1
CDR3 length: 14
D gene: .
V gene: TRBV19
clone size: .
CDR3 protein: CASREQGPNTEAFF
CDR3 DNA: TGTGCCAGTAGGGAACAGGGACCTAACACTGAAGCTTTCTTT

J gene: TRBJ2-5
CDR3 length: 15
D gene: TRBD1
V gene: TRBV5-1
clone size: .
CDR3 protein: CASSFSGTGQLEQYF
CDR3 DNA: TGCGCCAGCAGCTTCTCCGGGACAGGACAACTGGAGCAGTACTTC

J gene: TRBJ2-7
CDR3 length: 11
D gene: .
V gene: TRBV10-3
clone size: .
CDR3 protein: CASEVMGEQYF
CDR3 DNA: TGTGCCTCCGAGGTCATGGGAGAGCAGTACTTC

J gene: TRBJ1-5
CDR3 length: 14
D gene: .
V gene: TRBV19
clone size: .
CDR3 protein: CASSIQGRDQPQHF
CDR3 DNA: TGTGCCAGTAGTATACAGGGGAGGGATCAGCCCCAGCATTTT

J gene: TRBJ1-2
CDR3 length: 14
D gene: .
V gene: TRBV2
clone size: .
CDR3 protein: CASSQTGDFYGYTF
CDR3 DNA: TGTGCCAGCAGCCAGACAGGTGACTTCTATGGCTACACCTTC

J gene: TRBJ2-5
CDR3 length: 15
D gene: .
V gene: TRBV18
clone size: .
CDR3 protein: CASSPEQGLGKTQYF
CDR3 DNA: TGTGCCAGCTCACCGGAACAGGGACTCGGGAAGACCCAGTACTTC

J gene: TRBJ2-3
CDR3 length: 14
D gene: TRBD2
V gene: TRBV6-4
clone size: .
CDR3 protein: CASSIRHGEGTQYF
CDR3 DNA: TGTGCCAGCAGTATCCGACACGGGGAGGGTACGCAGTATTTT

J gene: TRBJ1-5
CDR3 length: 13
D gene: .
V gene: TRBV6-1
clone size: .
CDR3 protein: CASSGSHNQPQHF
CDR3 DNA: TGTGCCAGCAGTGGCTCTCACAATCAGCCCCAGCATTTT

J gene: TRBJ2-7
CDR3 length: 13
D gene: .
V gene: TRBV28
clone size: .
CDR3 protein: CASSLDSVDQQYF
CDR3 DNA: TGTGCCAGTTCCTTGGACAGCGTGGATCAGCAGTACTTC

J gene: TRBJ1-4
CDR3 length: 14
D gene: .
V gene: TRBV5-6
clone size: .
CDR3 protein: CASSAGAGNEKLFF
CDR3 DNA: TGTGCCAGCAGCGCCGGGGCTGGTAATGAAAAACTGTTTTTT

J gene: TRBJ2-7
CDR3 length: 14
D gene: .
V gene: TRBV10-2
clone size: .
CDR3 protein: CASSSIAGGYEQYF
CDR3 DNA: TGCGCCAGCAGCTCAATTGCTGGTGGCTACGAGCAGTACTTC

J gene: TRBJ2-1
CDR3 length: 16
D gene: TRBD2
V gene: TRBV19
clone size: .
CDR3 protein: CASSSGLAGGNNEQFF
CDR3 DNA: TGTGCCAGTAGTTCAGGACTAGCGGGGGGAAACAATGAGCAGTTCTTC

J gene: TRBJ2-7
CDR3 length: 14
D gene: .
V gene: TRBV18
clone size: once
CDR3 protein: CASSPDRGSYEQYF
CDR3 DNA: TGTGCCAGCTCACCCGACCGGGGGAGCTACGAGCAGTACTTC